The 17 T cell receptor beta chains reported below all come from one sample, sequenced in a study of blood T cells in healthy people across ages. Sample-barcoded 5' priming and a J-beta primer mix drove a second PCR of roughly 7 to 11 cycles. TCRdb processed the 5' RACE reads anew with MiXCR; each CDR3 protein has one entry. The sample carries around 620,000 distinct CDR3 sequences, 27% recorded once. The sample taken for sequencing was blood. The receptors originated from a woman in her seventies in good health.

This clonotype was observed a few times. J is TRBJ2-2 and V is TRBV27; D remains ambiguous. Trimming removed 0 bases from V and 7 bases from J, with 6 bases in between. There are 13 residues in the CDR3. Germline V gene lookup returns CDR1 MNHEY and CDR2 SMNVEV (reference sequence). The CDR3 reads CASSLSHGGELFF. CDR3 DNA: TGTGCCAGCAGTTTATCGCATGGCGGGGAGCTGTTTTTT.

For the CDR3, the DNA is TGTGCCATCAGCCTTTCCATACAAGAGACCCAGTACTTC. This codes for CAISLSIQETQYF. The chain has TRBV10-3 and TRBJ2-5; the D is unclear. Germline V lookup: CDR1 ENHRY, CDR2 SYGVKD. The CDR3 is made up of 13 amino acids. V lost 6 bases and J 2 bases, leaving 10 bases between the germline ends.

There are many counts of this clonotype. This rearrangement joins TRBV20-1 to TRBJ1-1, with 7 bases fitting TRBD1. This CDR3 is built from 12 residues. Unmatched junction bases numbered 0, after V lost 2 bases and J lost 3 bases. Germline CDR1 reads DFQATT; CDR2 reads SNEGSKA (reference sequence). The CDR3 DNA sequence: TGCAGTGCTAGACAGGGGGACACTGAAGCTTTCTTT. This translates into CSARQGDTEAFF.

This chain connects TRBV29-1 to TRBJ1-2; D gene ambiguous. Germline CDR1 is SQVTM and CDR2 is ANQGSEA. The germline V and J ends were trimmed by 7 bases and 8 bases, with 14 bases remaining between them. This CDR3 is built from 11 residues. This chain's CDR3 is CSAGQTRGYTF. The CDR3 bases are TGCAGCGCGGGCCAAACAAGGGGCTACACCTTC.

The gene calls are TRBV19 and TRBJ2-3, with D perhaps given as TRBD1 or TRBD2 (5 bases each). The CDR3 extends over 16 amino acids. Germline values: CDR1 LNHDA, CDR2 SQIVND (reference sequence). The V and J ends lost 1 base and 3 bases respectively, with 14 bases between them. CDR3 protein: CASSIGTGTGTDTQYF. The CDR3 bases are TGTGCCAGTAGTATAGGAACGGGGACGGGGACAGATACGCAGTATTTT.

The chain carries TRBV13 and TRBJ2-5, with D perhaps matching TRBD2 (5 bases). TRBJ2-7 explains the end of the DNA better; the J call may be wrong. CDR1 and CDR2 (germline): PRHDT, FYEKMQ (reference sequence). The CDR3 covers 17 residues. CDR3 region: CASSLRREGLKSYEQYF. As DNA, the CDR3 is TGTGCCAGCAGCTTAAGAAGAGAAGGACTCAAGTCCTACGAGCAGTACTTC.

There are many counts of this clonotype. V and J are TRBV7-2 and TRBJ1-1; D gene unclear. Germline values: CDR1 SGHTA, CDR2 FQGNSA. The V gene lost 5 bases and the J gene lost 1 base, with 8 bases spanning the gap. CDR3 size: 13 residues. CDR3 nucleotides: TGTGCCAGCAGCGAACAGACGAACACTGAAGCTTTCTTT. Its protein product is CASSEQTNTEAFF. The full variable domain, in which reference TRBV7-2 and TRBJ1-1 provide the parts outside the CDR3, is GAGVSQSPSNKVTEKGKDVELRCDPISGHTALYWYRQSLGQGLEFLIYFQGNSAPDKSGLPSDRFSAERTGGSVSTLTIQRTQQEDSAVYLCASSEQTNTEAFFGQGTRLTVV.

This clonotype was observed a few times. The rearrangement uses TRBV21-1 and TRBJ1-1. TRBV21-1 is listed as a pseudogene. This CDR3 has 18 amino acids. CDR3 sequence: CASSAGYRLLVMNTEAFF. As DNA, the CDR3 is TGTGCCAGCAGTGCGGGGTATCGTCTTTTGGTGATGAACACTGAAGCTTTCTTT.

This clonotype came up a few times. This rearrangement joins TRBV29-1 to TRBJ2-7, with TRBD1 identical over 7 bases. Trimming removed 5 bases from V and 4 bases from J; junction bases left unmatched: 8. The germline V gene encodes CDR1 SQVTM and CDR2 ANQGSEA. The length of the CDR3 is 13 residues. The CDR3: CSVKTGSSYEQYF. The CDR3, as DNA: TGCAGCGTTAAGACAGGGTCGTCTTACGAGCAGTACTTC.

Regarding this clonotype: Since the CDR3 does not end with the conserved phenylalanine or tryptophan, this likely comes from a read error. The rearrangement links TRBV2 to TRBJ1-1; 9 nucleotides match TRBD1. This CDR3 is 16 amino acids long. Germline V gene sequence: CDR1 SNHLY, CDR2 FYNNEI. Written as DNA, the CDR3 is TGTGCCAGCAGGGCAAGGACAGGGGCGGTTAACACTGGAGCTTTCCTT. Translation: CASRARTGAVNTGAFL.

This chain uses TRBV24-1 with TRBJ2-5; the D is unclear. The V end was cut by 4 bases, the J end by 3 bases, with 11 bases between. The germline gives CDR1 KGHDR, CDR2 SFDVKD. The CDR3 runs 14 residues. This CDR3 is CATSDTTREETQYF. The DNA of the CDR3 is TGTGCCACCAGTGACACTACAAGAGAAGAGACCCAGTACTTC.

The chain recombines TRBV2 with TRBJ1-2; D is possibly TRBD1 (6 bases). CDR3 length: 12 residues. Looked up from germline, CDR1 is SNHLY and CDR2 is FYNNEI. Trimming removed 7 bases from V and 10 bases from J, with 16 bases in between. CDR3: CASKTDRGAYTF. The CDR3 region has the DNA TGTGCCAGCAAAACGGACAGAGGTGCCTACACCTTC.

This clonotype was counted once. The rearrangement uses TRBV20-1 and TRBJ1-1; D might be TRBD1 (5 bases). The CDR3 totals 11 residues. The V gene's germline CDR1 is DFQATT and CDR2 SNEGSKA (reference sequence). Trimming stripped 5 bases from V and 5 bases from J, with 9 bases between. The CDR3 DNA reads as TGCAGTGCTGCCGGGGGGACTGAAGCTTTCTTT. Translating gives CSAAGGTEAFF.

This clonotype has ten or more counts. V gene TRBV20-1 combines with J gene TRBJ2-2; 10 bases fit TRBD2. With V trimmed by 5 bases and J by 7 bases, 10 bases remained unmatched. Germline V gives CDR1 DFQATT, CDR2 SNEGSKA (reference sequence). The length of the CDR3 is 15 residues. The CDR3, as DNA: TGCAGTGCTTTCGAGCGGGGGGGCAATGACGGGGAGCTGTTTTTT. It codes for CSAFERGGNDGELFF.

The V call is TRBV12-3 or TRBV12-4, the J call TRBJ1-2; tentative D call: TRBD1 (5 bases). The V and J ends lost 2 bases and 4 bases respectively, with 8 bases between them. The CDR3 has 13 amino acids. In nucleotides, the CDR3 is TGTGCCAGCAGTTTACGGGGGGGCTATGGCTACACCTTC. Its translation is CASSLRGGYGYTF.

This chain joins TRBV29-1 and TRBJ2-3; D perhaps matches TRBD1 (5 bases). Germline CDR1 reads SQVTM; CDR2 reads ANQGSEA. This CDR3 region has 12 residues. V shed 7 bases and J shed 3 bases, with 11 bases lying between them. Here the CDR3 DNA reads TGCAGCGAAGGGGATGGTACAGATACGCAGTATTTT. It codes for CSEGDGTDTQYF.

This clonotype showed up just a few times. J is TRBJ2-5 and V is TRBV5-1; D possibly uses TRBD1 or TRBD2 (5 bases each). The end of the DNA is better explained by TRBJ2-1, so the J call may be wrong. The CDR3 has 15 residues. Germline V CDR1 and CDR2: SGHRS, YFSETQ. The chain's CDR3 is CASGGGVVTQGEQFF. The CDR3 nucleotides read TGCGCCAGCGGGGGTGGTGTTGTGACGCAGGGTGAGCAGTTCTTC.